Listed here is a single T cell receptor (beta chain). Its antigen is not known. This entry is derived from a study of shared clonotypes between healthy human individuals. Overall study results and limits: Some clonotypes were shared by all four sorted-subset donors, while others were not shared. The non-shared ones had lower generation probabilities than the shared ones.

Running of the assay took place at deep level. Only in-frame clones appear in the TCRdb table, and some are missing; sequencing was by immunoSEQ multiplex PCR. Of some 800,000 clones detected, around 93% appear once; the ten largest clones hold 24%. Positive CCR7 selection of CD45RO-negative cells yielded the naive CD8 cells, and terminally differentiated effector memory CD45RA+ cells were excluded. Caucasian adults living in Nashville, Tennessee, provided all samples. What was sequenced was naive CD8+ T cells sorted from blood. The origin of this receptor is a man aged 30 to 39 in good health.

CDR3 nucleotide sequence: TGTGCCAGCAGCTTACTGGGGAATGAGCAGTTCTTC. The encoded protein is CASSLLGNEQFF. The chain combines TRBV13 with TRBJ2-1; unclear D gene. Germline CDR1 and CDR2: PRHDT and FYEKMQ (reference sequence). CDR3 size: 12 residues. V lost 2 bases and J lost 7, with 6 bases in between.